This TCR beta chain was captured by sequencing in a study of shared clonotypes between healthy human individuals. In this sample, this clone turned up once. Antigen specificity is unknown. Germline V gene lookup returns CDR1 MNHEY and CDR2 SMNVEV (reference sequence). Trimming took off 10 bases at V and 0 bases at J, with 16 bases between the two ends. The CDR3 consists of 14 residues. Study-wide results and caveats: Across a handful of donors, naive CD4 shared around 5.3%, naive CD8 around 4%, memory CD4 more than 2%, memory CD8 0.4%.

Naive CD8 cells lacked CD45RO, underwent positive selection for CCR7 and left out terminally differentiated effector memory CD45RA+ cells. The donors were all Caucasian adults (living in Nashville, Tennessee). Clones were sequenced by immunoSEQ multiplex PCR, and TCRdb holds only the in-frame ones, with some missing. The sample consists of around 2,100,000 clones, over 85% of them appearing once. The V and J genes are TRBV27 and TRBJ2-7; no reliable D call. The sequenced material came from naive CD8+ T cells sorted from blood. This sequence was found in a man aged 18 to 29 in good health. CDR3 region: CATKHTVDSYEQYF. For the CDR3, the DNA is TGTGCCACGAAACATACAGTAGACTCCTACGAGCAGTACTTC.